The T cell receptor beta chain under discussion was sequenced for a study of blood T cell repertoires in COVID-19. Germline V CDR1 and CDR2: MNHEY, SVGAGI. The ends lost 10 bases at V and 7 bases at J; junction bases unmatched: 13. CDR3 length: 15 residues. Assay used: immunoSEQ multiplex PCR; TCRdb lists only in-frame clones, some missing. The table lists roughly 200,000 clones, roughly 85% of them singletons. V usage is TRBV6-5 and J usage is TRBJ1-5; 10 bases line up with TRBD1. Sequencing used PBMCs or T cells enriched from blood (not recorded which). This clonotype was obtained from a man between 40 and 49 years old who had recovered from COVID-19. CDR3 nucleotides: TGTGCCACCAATCCGGGACAGGGGCCTTTCCAGCCCCAGCATTTT. Protein: CATNPGQGPFQPQHF.